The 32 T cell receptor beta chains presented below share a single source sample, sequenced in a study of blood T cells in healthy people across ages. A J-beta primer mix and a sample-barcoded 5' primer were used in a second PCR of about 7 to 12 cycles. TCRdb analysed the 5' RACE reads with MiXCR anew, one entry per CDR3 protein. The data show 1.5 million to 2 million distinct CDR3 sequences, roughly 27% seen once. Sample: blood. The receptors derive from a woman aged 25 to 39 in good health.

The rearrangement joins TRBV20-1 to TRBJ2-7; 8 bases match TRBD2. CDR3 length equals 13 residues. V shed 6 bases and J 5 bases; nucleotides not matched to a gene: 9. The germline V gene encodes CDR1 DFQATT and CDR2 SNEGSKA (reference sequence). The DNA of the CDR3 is TGCAGTGCGCACAGCGGGAGCGGACACGAGCAGTACTTC. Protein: CSAHSGSGHEQYF.

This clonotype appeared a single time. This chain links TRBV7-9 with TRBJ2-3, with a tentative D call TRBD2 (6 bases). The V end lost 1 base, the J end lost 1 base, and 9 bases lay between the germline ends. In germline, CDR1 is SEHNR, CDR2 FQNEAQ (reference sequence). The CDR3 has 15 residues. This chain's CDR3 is CASSLEASGTDTQYF. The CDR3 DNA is TGTGCCAGCAGCTTAGAGGCTAGCGGCACAGATACGCAGTATTTT.

The CDR3 nucleotides read TGTGCCAGCAGCTTAGTGTTCCGTTTGCACGAGCAGTACTTC. The encoded protein is CASSLVFRLHEQYF. V gene TRBV11-2 combines with J gene TRBJ2-7, with D uncertain. The V gene's germline CDR1 is SGHAT and CDR2 FQNNGV. This CDR3 has 14 amino acids. Trimming removed 1 base from V and 5 bases from J, with 12 bases in between.

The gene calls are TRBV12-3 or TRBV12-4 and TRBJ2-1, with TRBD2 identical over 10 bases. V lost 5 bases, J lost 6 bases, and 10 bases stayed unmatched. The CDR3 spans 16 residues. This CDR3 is CASSHKAGGPRNEQFF. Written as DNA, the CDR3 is TGTGCCAGCAGTCATAAAGCGGGAGGGCCGCGCAATGAGCAGTTCTTC.

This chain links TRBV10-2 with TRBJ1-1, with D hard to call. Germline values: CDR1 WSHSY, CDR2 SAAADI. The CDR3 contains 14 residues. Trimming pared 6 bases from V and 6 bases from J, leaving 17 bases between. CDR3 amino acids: CASSVIERVAEAFF. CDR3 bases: TGCGCCAGCAGCGTGATAGAAAGAGTGGCTGAAGCTTTCTTT.

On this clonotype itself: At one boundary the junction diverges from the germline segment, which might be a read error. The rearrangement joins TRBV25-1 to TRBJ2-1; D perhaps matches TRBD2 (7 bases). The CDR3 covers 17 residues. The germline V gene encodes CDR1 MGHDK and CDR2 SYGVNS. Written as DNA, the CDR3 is TGTGCCAGCAGTGACCCTTTAGGGGGAGGGAGGGGTAATGAGCAGGTCTTC. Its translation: CASSDPLGGGRGNEQVF. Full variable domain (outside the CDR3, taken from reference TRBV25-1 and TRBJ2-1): EADIYQTPRYLVIGTGKKITLECSQTMGHDKMYWYQQDPGMELHLIHYSYGVNSTEKGDLSSESTVSRIRTEHFPLTLESARPSHTSQYLCASSDPLGGGRGNEQVFGPGTRLTVL.

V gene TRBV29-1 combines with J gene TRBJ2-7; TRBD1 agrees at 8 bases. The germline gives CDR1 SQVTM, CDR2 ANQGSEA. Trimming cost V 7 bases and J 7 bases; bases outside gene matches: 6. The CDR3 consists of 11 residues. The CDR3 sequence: CSGRTGNEQYF. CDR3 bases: TGCAGCGGTAGGACAGGGAATGAGCAGTACTTC.

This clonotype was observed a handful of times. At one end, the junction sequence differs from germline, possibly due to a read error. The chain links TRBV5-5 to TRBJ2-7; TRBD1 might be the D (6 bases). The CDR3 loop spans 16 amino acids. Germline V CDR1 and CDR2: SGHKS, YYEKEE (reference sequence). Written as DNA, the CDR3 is TGTGCCAACAGCTTAGGGGGTTGGATGGCCTCCTACGAGCAGTACTTC. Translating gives CANSLGGWMASYEQYF.

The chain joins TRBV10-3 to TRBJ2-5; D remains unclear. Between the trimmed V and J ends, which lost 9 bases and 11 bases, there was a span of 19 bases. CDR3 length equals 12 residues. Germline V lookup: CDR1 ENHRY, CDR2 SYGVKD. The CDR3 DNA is TGTGCCATAGGACCTGTGAGGAATGAGCAGTACTTC. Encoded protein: CAIGPVRNEQYF.

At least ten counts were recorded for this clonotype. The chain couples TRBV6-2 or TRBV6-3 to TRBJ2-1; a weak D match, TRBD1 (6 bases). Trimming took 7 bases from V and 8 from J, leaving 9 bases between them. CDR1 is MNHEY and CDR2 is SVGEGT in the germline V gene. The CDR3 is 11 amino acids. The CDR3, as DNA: TGTGCCAGCACCGAGGGGGATGAGCAGTTCTTC. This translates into CASTEGDEQFF.

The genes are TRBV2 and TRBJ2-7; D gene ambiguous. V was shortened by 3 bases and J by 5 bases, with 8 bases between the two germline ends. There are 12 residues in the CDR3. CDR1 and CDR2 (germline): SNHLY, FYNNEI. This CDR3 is CASSDRIDEQYF. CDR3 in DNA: TGTGCCAGCAGTGACAGGATCGACGAGCAGTACTTC.

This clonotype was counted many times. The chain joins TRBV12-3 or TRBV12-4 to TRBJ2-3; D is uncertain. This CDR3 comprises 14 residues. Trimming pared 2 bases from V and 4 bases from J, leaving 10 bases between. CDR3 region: CASSLKVTADTQYF. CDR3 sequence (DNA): TGTGCCAGCAGTTTAAAGGTAACGGCAGATACGCAGTATTTT.

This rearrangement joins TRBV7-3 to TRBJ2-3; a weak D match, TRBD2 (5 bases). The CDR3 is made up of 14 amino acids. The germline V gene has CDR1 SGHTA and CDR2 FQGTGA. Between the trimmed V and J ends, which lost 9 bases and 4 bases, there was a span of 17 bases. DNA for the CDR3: TGTGCCAGTGCAGCAGGCCTTAGCGCAGATACGCAGTATTTT. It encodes CASAAGLSADTQYF.

The CDR3 DNA reads TGCGCCAGCAGCCAGGAGTTGTTGGATGGCTACACCTTC. Protein: CASSQELLDGYTF. This chain connects TRBV5-1 to TRBJ1-2; D not resolved. In germline, CDR1 is SGHRS, CDR2 YFSETQ. Trimming removed 4 bases from V and 6 bases from J, with 13 bases in between. This CDR3 spans 13 amino acids.

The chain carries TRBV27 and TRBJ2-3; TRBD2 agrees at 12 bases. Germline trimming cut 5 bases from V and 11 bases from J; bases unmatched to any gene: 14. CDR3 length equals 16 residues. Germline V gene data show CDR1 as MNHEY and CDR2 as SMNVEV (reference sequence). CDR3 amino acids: CASSPTGLAGLMEQYF. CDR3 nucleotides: TGTGCCAGCAGTCCAACGGGACTAGCGGGCCTGATGGAGCAGTATTTT.

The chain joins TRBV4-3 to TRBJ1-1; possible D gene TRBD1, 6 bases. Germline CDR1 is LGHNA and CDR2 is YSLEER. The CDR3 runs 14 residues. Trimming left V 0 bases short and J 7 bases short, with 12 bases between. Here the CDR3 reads CASSQEQGLFEAFF. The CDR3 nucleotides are TGCGCCAGCAGCCAAGAACAGGGCCTCTTTGAAGCTTTCTTT.

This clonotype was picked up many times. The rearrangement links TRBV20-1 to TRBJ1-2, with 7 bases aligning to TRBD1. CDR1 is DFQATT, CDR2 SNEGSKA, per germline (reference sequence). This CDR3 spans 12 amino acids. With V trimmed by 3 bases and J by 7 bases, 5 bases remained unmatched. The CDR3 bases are TGCAGTGCTAGGCAGGGGGGAGGTGGCTACACCTTC. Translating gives CSARQGGGGYTF.

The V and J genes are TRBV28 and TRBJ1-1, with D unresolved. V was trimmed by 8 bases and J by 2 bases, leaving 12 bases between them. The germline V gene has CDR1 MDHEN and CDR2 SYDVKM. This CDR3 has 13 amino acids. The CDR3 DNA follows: TGTGCCAGCCGTATCTCGGGAAACACTGAAGCTTTCTTT. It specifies CASRISGNTEAFF.

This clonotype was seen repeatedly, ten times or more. CDR3 amino acids: CASSLVGLESYEQYF. The CDR3 DNA sequence: TGTGCCAGCAGTTTAGTCGGGTTGGAGTCCTACGAGCAGTACTTC. The J gene is TRBJ2-7, the V gene TRBV12-3 or TRBV12-4; D remains unclear. Trimming shortened V by 1 base and J by 1 base, and 11 bases separated the two germline ends. CDR3 size: 15 residues.

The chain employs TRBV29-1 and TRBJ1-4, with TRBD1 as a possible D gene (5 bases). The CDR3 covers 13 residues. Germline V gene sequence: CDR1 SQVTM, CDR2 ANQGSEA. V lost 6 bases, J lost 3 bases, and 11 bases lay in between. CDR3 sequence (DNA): TGCAGCGTAGCAAGAGGGGCTAATGAAAAACTGTTTTTT. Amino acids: CSVARGANEKLFF.

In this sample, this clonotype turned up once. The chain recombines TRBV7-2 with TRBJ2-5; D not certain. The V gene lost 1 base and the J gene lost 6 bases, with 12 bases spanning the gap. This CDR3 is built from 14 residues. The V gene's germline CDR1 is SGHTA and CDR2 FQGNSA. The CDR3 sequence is CASSLVSVPQTQYF. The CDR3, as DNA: TGTGCCAGCAGCTTAGTATCGGTCCCACAGACCCAGTACTTC.

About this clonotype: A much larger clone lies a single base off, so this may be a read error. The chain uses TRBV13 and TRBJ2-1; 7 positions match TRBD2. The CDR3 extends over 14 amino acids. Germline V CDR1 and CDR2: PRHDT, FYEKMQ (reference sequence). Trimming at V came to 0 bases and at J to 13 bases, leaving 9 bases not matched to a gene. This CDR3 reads CASSLGEARETQFF. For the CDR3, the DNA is TGTGCCAGCAGCTTAGGCGAAGCGCGGGAGACCCAGTTCTTC.

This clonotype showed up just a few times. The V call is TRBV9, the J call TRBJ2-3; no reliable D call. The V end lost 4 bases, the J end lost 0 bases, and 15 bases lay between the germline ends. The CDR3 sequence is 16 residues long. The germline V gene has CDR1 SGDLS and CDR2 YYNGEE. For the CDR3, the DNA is TGTGCCAGCAGCCCCCATGTCCTCGGTAGCACAGATACGCAGTATTTT. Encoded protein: CASSPHVLGSTDTQYF. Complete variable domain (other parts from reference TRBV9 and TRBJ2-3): DSGVTQTPKHLITATGQRVTLRCSPRSGDLSVYWYQQSLDQGLQFLIQYYNGEERAKGNILERFSAQQFPDLHSELNLSSLELGDSALYFCASSPHVLGSTDTQYFGPGTRLTVL.

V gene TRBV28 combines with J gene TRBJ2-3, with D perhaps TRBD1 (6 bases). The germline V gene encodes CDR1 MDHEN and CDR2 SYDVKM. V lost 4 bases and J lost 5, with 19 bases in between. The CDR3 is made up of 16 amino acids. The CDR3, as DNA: TGTGCCAGCAGTTCGAGTGGGACACCGGCGGGAGATACGCAGTATTTT. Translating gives CASSSSGTPAGDTQYF.

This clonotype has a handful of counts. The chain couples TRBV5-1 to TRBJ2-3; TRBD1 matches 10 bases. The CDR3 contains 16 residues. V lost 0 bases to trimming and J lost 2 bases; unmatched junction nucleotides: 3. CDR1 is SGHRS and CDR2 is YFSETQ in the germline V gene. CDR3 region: CASSLEGQGLTDTQYF. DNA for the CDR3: TGCGCCAGCAGCTTGGAGGGACAGGGGCTCACAGATACGCAGTATTTT.

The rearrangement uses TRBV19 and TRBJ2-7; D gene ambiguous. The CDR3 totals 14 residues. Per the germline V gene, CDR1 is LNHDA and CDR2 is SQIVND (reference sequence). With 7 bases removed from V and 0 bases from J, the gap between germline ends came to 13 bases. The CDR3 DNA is TGTGCCAGTAAGCAGGAGAGCGCCTCCTACGAGCAGTACTTC. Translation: CASKQESASYEQYF.

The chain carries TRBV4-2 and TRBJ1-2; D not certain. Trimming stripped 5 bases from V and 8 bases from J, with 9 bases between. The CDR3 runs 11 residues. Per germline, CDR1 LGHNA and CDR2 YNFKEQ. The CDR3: CASSNKVGYTF. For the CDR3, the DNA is TGTGCCAGCAGCAACAAGGTCGGCTACACCTTC.

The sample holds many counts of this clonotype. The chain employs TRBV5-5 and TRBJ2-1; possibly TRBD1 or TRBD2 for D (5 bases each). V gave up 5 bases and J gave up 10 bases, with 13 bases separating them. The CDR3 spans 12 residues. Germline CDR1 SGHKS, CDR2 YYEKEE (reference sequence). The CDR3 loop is CASSYGGGEQFF. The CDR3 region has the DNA TGTGCCAGCAGTTATGGGGGTGGCGAGCAGTTCTTC.

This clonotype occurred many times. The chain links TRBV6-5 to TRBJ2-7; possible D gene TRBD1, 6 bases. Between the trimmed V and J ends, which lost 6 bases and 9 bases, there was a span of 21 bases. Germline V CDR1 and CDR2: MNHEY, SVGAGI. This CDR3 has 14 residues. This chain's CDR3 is CASSPRYGQLRQYF. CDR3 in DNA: TGTGCCAGCAGCCCACGCTACGGACAGCTTCGGCAGTACTTC.

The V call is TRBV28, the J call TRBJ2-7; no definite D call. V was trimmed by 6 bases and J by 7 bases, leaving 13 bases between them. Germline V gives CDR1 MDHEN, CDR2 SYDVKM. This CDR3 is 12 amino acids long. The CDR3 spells CASSRVVREQYF. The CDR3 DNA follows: TGTGCCAGCAGCCGGGTGGTCCGGGAGCAGTACTTC. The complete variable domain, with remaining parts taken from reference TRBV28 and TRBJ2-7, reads DVKVTQSSRYLVKRTGEKVFLECVQDMDHENMFWYRQDPGLGLRLIYFSYDVKMKEKGDIPEGYSVSREKKERFSLILESASTNQTSMYLCASSRVVREQYFGPGTRLTVT.

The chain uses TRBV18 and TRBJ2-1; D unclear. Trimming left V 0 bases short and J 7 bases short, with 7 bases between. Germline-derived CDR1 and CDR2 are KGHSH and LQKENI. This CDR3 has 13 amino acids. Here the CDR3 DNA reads TGTGCCAGCTCACCACCGGTAAAAAATGAGCAGTTCTTC. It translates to CASSPPVKNEQFF.

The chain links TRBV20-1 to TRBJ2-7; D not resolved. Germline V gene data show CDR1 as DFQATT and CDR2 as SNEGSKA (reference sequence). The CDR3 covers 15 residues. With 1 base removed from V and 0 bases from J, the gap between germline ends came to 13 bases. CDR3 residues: CSARAPAGSSYEQYF. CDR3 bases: TGCAGTGCTAGAGCCCCGGCAGGCAGCTCCTACGAGCAGTACTTC.